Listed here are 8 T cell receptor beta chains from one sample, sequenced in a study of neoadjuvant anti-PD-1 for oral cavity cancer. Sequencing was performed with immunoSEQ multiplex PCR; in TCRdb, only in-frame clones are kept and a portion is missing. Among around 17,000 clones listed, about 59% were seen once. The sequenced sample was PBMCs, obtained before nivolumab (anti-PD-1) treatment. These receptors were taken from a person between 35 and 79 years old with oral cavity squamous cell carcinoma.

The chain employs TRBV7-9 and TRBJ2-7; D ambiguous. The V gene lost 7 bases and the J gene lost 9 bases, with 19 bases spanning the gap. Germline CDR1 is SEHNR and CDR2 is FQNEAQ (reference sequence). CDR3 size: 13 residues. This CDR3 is CASTPLGSVGQYF. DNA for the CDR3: TGTGCCAGCACCCCCCTTGGTTCGGTTGGGCAGTACTTC.

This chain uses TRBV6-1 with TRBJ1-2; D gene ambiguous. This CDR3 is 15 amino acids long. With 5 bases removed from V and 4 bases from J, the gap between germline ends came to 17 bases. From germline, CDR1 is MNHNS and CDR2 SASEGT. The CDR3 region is CASSMGFRQLYGYTF. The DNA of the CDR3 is TGTGCCAGCAGTATGGGCTTCCGGCAACTCTATGGCTACACCTTC.

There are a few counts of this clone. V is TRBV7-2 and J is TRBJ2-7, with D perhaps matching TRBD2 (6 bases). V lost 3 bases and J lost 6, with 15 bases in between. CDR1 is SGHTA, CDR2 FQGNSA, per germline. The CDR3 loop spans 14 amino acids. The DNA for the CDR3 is TGTGCCAGCAGCTTCTCGGGAGCCCTTGGCGAGCAGTACTTC. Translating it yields CASSFSGALGEQYF.

CDR3: CASSPQQIRGYGYTF. The CDR3 DNA sequence: TGTGCCAGCAGCCCTCAACAGATACGGGGCTATGGCTACACCTTC. This sequence joins TRBV14 and TRBJ1-2; D gene ambiguous. The germline gives CDR1 SGHDN, CDR2 FVKESK. The germline V and J ends were trimmed by 4 bases and 4 bases, with 16 bases remaining between them. CDR3 length equals 15 residues.

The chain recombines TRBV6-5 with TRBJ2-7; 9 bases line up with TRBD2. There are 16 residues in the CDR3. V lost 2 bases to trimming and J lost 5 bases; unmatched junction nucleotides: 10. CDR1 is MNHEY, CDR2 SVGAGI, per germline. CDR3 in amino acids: CASSYGPPGLAHEQYF. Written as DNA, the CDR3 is TGTGCCAGCAGTTACGGTCCCCCCGGACTAGCGCACGAGCAGTACTTC.

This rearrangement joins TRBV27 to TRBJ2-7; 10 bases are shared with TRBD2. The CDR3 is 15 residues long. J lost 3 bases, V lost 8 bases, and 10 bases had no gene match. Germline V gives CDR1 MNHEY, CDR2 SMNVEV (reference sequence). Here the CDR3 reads CASSSPGTSDYEQYF. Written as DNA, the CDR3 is TGTGCCAGCTCCTCCCCCGGGACTAGCGACTACGAGCAGTACTTC.

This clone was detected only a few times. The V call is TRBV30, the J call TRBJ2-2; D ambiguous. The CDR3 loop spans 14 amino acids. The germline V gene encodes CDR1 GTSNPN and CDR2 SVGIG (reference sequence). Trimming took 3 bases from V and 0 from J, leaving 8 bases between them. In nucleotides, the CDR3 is TGTGCCTGGAGGCCAGCCCCGAACACCGGGGAGCTGTTTTTT. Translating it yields CAWRPAPNTGELFF.

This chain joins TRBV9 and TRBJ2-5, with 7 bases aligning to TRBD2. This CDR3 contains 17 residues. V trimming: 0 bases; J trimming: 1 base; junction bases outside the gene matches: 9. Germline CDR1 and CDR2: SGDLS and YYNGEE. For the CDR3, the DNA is TGTGCCAGCAGCGTAGGATTCGGGGGACTAACCCAAGAGACCCAGTACTTC. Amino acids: CASSVGFGGLTQETQYF.